The T cell receptor beta chain under discussion was sequenced for a study of blood T cells in healthy people across ages. Donors ranged from about 6 to 90 years old and were healthy Caucasians in Russia. The ends were cut back, 1 base at V and 0 bases at J, with 10 bases in the middle. The CDR3 has 15 amino acids. Germline loops: CDR1 LGHNA, CDR2 YNFKEQ. This clonotype was recorded only once. Antigen unknown. Study-level results: When one million T cells were used, diversity estimates were thought to be underestimates. More naive CD4+ cells and higher diversity marked long-lived donors relative to aged donors. Roughly linear declines in TCR beta diversity per million T cells occurred with age.

A J-beta primer mix and a sample-barcoded 5' primer were used in a second PCR of about 7 to 12 cycles. TCRdb fed the 5' RACE reads into MiXCR, producing one record per CDR3 protein. The sample consists of about 1,400,000 distinct CDR3 sequences, approximately 59% of them appearing once. The chain is built from TRBV4-2 and TRBJ2-7; the D gene is possibly TRBD2 (5 bases). The sample consisted of blood. The TCR originated in a man between 18 and 35 years old in good health. Here the CDR3 reads CASSQVVGSSYEQYF. The CDR3 DNA sequence: TGTGCCAGCAGCCAAGTGGTAGGGAGCTCCTACGAGCAGTACTTC.